This T cell receptor beta chain was recorded in a study of cytomegalovirus exposure and HLA in healthy donors. Study findings and constraints: The study flagged 150 to 200 TCR beta chains as cytomegalovirus-associated.

The assay was immunoSEQ multiplex PCR, and TCRdb's table has in-frame clones only and misses some. The data contain about 150,000 clones, 75% to 90% of them singletons. About this clone itself: The target antigen is unknown.

J gave up 3 bases and V 5 bases, and 2 bases lay outside the gene matches. This CDR3 spans 13 amino acids. Material for sequencing was PBMCs. The chain employs TRBV23-1 and TRBJ1-1; 8 bases are shared with TRBD1. TRBV23-1 is flagged as an ORF with uncertain function. This TCR came from a man between 18 and 29 years old in good health and CMV-seropositive. This CDR3 reads CASSGQGYTEAFF. CDR3 nucleotides: TGCGCCAGCAGTGGACAGGGTTACACTGAAGCTTTCTTT.